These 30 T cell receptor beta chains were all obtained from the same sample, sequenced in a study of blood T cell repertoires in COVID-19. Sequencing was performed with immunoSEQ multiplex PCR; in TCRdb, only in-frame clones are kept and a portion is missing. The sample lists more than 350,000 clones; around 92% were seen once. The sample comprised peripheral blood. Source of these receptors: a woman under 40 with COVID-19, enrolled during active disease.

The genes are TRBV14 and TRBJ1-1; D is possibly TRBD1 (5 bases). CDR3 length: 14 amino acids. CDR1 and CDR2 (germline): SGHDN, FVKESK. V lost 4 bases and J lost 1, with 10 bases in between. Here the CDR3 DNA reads TGTGCCAGCAGCCCACGCGGGGGGAACACTGAAGCTTTCTTT. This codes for CASSPRGGNTEAFF.

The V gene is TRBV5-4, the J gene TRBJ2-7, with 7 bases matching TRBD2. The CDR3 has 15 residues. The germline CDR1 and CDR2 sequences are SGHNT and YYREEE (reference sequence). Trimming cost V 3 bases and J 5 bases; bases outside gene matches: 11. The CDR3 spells CASSWGGIPRDEQYF. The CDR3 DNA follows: TGTGCCAGCAGCTGGGGGGGAATTCCTCGGGACGAGCAGTACTTC.

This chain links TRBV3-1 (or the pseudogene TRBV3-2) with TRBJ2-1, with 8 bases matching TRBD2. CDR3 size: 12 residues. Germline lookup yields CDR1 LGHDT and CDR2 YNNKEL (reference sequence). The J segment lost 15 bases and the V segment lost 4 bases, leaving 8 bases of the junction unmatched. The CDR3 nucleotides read TGTGCCAGCAGCCGAGAAGCGGGGGATCGGTTCTTC. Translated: CASSREAGDRFF.

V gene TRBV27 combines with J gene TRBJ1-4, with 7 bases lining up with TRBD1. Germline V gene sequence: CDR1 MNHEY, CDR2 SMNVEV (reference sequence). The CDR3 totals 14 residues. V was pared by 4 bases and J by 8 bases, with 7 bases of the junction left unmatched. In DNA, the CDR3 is TGTGCCAGCAGTTGGGCACAGGGACAGGAAAAACTGTTTTTT. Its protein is CASSWAQGQEKLFF. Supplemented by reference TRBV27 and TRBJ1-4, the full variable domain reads EAQVTQNPRYLITVTGKKLTVTCSQNMNHEYMSWYRQDPGLGLRQIYYSMNVEVTDKGDVPEGYKVSRKEKRNFPLILESPSPNQTSLYFCASSWAQGQEKLFFGSGTQLSVL.

The CDR3 is CAWSLGGPTYNEQFF. The CDR3 DNA is TGTGCCTGGAGTTTAGGCGGGCCGACCTACAATGAGCAGTTCTTC. The chain joins TRBV30 to TRBJ2-1, with D possibly TRBD2 on 5 matching bases. Germline lookup yields CDR1 GTSNPN and CDR2 SVGIG (reference sequence). The CDR3 has 15 residues. The V end lost 2 bases, the J end lost 2 bases, and 13 bases lay between the germline ends.

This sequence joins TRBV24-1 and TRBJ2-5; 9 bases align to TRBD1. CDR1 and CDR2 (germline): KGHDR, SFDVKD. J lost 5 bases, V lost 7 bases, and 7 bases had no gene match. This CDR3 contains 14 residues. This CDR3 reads CATSITGGVETQYF. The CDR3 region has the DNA TGTGCCACCAGCATAACAGGGGGCGTTGAGACCCAGTACTTC.

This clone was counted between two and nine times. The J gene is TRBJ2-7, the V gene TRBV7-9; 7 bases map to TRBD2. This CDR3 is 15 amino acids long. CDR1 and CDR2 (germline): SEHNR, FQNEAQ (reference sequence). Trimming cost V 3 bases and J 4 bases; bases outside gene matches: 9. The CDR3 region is CASSFRDYYTYEQYV. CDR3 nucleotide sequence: TGTGCCAGCAGCTTCCGGGACTACTATACATACGAGCAGTACGTC.

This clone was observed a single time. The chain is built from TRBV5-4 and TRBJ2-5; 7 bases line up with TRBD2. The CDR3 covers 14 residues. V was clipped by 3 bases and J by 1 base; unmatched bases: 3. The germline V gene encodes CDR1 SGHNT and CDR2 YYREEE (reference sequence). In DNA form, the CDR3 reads TGTGCCAGCAGCTGGGGGGGTTCCCAAGAGACCCAGTACTTC. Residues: CASSWGGSQETQYF.

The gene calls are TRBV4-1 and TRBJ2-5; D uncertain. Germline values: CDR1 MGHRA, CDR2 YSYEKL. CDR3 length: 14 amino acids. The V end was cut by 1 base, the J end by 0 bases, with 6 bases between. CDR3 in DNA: TGCGCCAGCAGCCAAGCCAACTACCAAGAGACCCAGTACTTC. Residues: CASSQANYQETQYF.

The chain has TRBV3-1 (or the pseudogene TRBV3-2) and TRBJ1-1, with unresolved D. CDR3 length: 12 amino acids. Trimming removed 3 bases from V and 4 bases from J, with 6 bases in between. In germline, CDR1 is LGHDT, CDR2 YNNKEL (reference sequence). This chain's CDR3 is CASSQGGTEAFF. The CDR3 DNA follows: TGTGCCAGCAGCCAGGGAGGCACTGAAGCTTTCTTT.

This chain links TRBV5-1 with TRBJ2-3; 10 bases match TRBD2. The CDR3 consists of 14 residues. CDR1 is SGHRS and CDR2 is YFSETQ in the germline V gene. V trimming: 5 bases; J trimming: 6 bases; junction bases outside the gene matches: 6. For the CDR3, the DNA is TGCGCCAGCAGTAAGCGGGAGGGCCAGGATACGCAGTATTTT. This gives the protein CASSKREGQDTQYF.

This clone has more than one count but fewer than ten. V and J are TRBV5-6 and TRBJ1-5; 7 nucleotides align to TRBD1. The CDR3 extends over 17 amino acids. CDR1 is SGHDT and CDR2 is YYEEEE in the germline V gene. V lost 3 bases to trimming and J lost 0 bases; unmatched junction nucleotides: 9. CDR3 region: CASSYYDRDISNQPQHF. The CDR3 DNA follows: TGTGCCAGCAGCTATTACGACAGGGATATTAGCAATCAGCCCCAGCATTTT.

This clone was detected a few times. The CDR3 DNA follows: TGCGCCAGCAGCCAAGATTGGAGCCCCAATCAGCCCCAGCATTTT. This translates into CASSQDWSPNQPQHF. V usage is TRBV4-3 and J usage is TRBJ1-5; the D is unclear. V was pared by 0 bases and J by 3 bases, with 9 bases between. The CDR3 is 15 amino acids. The V gene's germline CDR1 is LGHNA and CDR2 YSLEER.

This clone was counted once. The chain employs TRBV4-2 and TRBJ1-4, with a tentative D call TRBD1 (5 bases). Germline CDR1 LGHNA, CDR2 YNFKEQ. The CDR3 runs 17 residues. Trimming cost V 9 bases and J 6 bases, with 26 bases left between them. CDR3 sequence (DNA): TGTGCCAGTAAACCTGGGGCAGGATTGGGAGGGCATGAAAAACTGTTTTTT. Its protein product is CASKPGAGLGGHEKLFF.

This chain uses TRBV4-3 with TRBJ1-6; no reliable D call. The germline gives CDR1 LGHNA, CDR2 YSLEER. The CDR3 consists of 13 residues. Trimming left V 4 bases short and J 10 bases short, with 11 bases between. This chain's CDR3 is CASSLTPGSPLHF. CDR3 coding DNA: TGCGCCAGCAGCCTGACCCCGGGATCACCCCTCCACTTT.

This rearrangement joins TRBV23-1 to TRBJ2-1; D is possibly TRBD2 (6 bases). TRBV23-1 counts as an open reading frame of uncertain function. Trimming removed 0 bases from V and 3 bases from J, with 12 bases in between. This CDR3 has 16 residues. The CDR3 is CASSQSHGSGYNEQFF. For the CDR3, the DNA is TGCGCCAGCAGTCAATCTCACGGGAGTGGCTACAATGAGCAGTTCTTC.

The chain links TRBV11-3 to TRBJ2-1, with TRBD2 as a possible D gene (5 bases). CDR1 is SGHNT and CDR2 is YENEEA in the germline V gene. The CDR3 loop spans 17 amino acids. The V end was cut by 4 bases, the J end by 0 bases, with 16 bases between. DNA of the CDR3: TGTGCCAGCAGCTCCCGGGGTGAACTTTCCTCCTACAATGAGCAGTTCTTC. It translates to CASSSRGELSSYNEQFF.

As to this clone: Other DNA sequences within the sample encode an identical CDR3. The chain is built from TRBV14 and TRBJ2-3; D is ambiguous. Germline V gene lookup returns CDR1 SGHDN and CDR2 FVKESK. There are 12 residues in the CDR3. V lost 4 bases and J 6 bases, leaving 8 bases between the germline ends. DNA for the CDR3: TGTGCCAGCAGCCCCTCTCGGGATACGCAGTATTTT. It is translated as CASSPSRDTQYF.

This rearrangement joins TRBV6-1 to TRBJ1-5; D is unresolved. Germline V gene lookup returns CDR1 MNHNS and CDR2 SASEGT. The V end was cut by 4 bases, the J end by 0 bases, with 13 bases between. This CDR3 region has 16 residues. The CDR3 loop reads CASSVTRVYSNQPQHF. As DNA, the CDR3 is TGTGCCAGCAGTGTTACGCGGGTTTATAGCAATCAGCCCCAGCATTTT.

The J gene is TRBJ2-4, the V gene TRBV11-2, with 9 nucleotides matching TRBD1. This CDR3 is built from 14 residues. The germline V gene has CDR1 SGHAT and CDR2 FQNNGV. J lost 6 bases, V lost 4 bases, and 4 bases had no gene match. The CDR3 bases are TGTGCCAGCAGCTCACAGGGGGCTGGAAACATTCAGTACTTC. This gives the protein CASSSQGAGNIQYF.

The CDR3 DNA follows: TGTGCCAGCAGAGCATTTGCCTATCAAGAGAGGTTCTTC. This codes for CASRAFAYQERFF. The gene calls are TRBV11-2 and TRBJ2-1; no clear D gene. Looked up from germline, CDR1 is SGHAT and CDR2 is FQNNGV. Trimming took off 6 bases at V and 15 bases at J, with 21 bases between the two ends. The CDR3 sequence is 13 residues long. The full variable domain, its missing parts supplied by reference TRBV11-2 and TRBJ2-1, is EAGVAQSPRYKIIEKRQSVAFWCNPISGHATLYWYQQILGQGPKLLIQFQNNGVVDDSQLPKDRFSAERLKGVDSTLKIQPAKLEDSAVYLCASRAFAYQERFFGPGTRLTVL.

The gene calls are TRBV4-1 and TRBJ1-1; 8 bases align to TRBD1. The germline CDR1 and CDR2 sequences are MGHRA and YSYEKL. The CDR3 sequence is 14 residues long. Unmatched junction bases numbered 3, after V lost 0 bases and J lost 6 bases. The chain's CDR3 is CASSQDRQGPEAFF. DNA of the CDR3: TGCGCCAGCAGCCAAGATCGACAGGGGCCTGAAGCTTTCTTT.

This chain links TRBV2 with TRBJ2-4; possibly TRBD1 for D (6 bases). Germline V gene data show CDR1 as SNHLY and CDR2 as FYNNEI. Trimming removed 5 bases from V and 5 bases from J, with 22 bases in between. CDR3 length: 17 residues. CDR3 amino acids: CASSPSDSWSWENIQYF. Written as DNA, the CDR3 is TGTGCCAGCAGTCCGTCGGACAGTTGGTCTTGGGAAAACATTCAGTACTTC.

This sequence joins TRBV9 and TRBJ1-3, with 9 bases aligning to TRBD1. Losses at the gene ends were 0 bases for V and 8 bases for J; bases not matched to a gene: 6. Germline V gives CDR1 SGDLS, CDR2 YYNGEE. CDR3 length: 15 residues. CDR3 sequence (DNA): TGTGCCAGCAGCGTAGGGGACAGGGCCTCCCACACCATATATTTT. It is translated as CASSVGDRASHTIYF.

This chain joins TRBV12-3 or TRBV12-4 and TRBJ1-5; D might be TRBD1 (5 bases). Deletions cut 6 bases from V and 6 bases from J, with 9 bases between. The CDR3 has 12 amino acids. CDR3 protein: CASRTGGQPQHF. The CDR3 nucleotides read TGTGCCAGCAGGACCGGGGGTCAGCCCCAGCATTTT.

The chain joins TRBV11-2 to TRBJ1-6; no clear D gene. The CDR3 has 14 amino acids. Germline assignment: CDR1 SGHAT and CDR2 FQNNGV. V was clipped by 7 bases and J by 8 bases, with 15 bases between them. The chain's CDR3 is CASNVGLYDSPLHF. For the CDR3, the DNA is TGTGCCAGCAACGTCGGACTTTACGATTCACCCCTCCACTTT.

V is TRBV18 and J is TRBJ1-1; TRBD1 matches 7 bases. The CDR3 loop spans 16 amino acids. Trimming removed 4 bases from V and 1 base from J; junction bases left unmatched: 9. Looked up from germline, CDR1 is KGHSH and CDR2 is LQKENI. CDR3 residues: CASSLGLQGQNTEAFF. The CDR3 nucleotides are TGTGCCAGCTCACTTGGATTACAGGGGCAGAACACTGAAGCTTTCTTT.

The CDR3 sequence: CASSFGSVSYEQYF. The CDR3 DNA reads as TGTGCCAGCAGTTTTGGCTCAGTTTCCTACGAGCAGTACTTC. The rearrangement uses TRBV27 and TRBJ2-7; D not certain. Trimming cost V 3 bases and J 1 base, with 10 bases left between them. CDR1 MNHEY and CDR2 SMNVEV come from the germline V gene (reference sequence). CDR3 size: 14 residues.

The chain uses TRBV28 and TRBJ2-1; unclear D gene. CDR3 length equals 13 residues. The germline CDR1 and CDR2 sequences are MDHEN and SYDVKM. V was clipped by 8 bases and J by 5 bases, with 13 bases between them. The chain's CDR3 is CASLRSPNNEQFF. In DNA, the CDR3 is TGTGCCAGCTTGCGGTCCCCAAACAATGAGCAGTTCTTC.

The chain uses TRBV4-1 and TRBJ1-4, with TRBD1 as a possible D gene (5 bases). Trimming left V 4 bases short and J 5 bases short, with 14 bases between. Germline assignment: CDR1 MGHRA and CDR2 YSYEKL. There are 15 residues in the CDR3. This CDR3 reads CASSPQDRYNEKLFF. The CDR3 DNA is TGCGCCAGCAGCCCCCAAGACAGATACAATGAAAAACTGTTTTTT.